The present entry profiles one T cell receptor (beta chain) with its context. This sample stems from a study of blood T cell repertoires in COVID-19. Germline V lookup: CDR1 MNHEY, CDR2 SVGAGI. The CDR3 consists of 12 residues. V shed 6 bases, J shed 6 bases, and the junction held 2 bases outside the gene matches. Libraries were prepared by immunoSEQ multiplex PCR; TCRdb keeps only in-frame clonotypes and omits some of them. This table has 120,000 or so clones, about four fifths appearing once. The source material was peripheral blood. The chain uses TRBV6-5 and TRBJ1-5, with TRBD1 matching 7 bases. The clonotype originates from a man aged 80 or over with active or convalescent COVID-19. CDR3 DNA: TGTGCCAGCAGACAGGGGAGTCAGCCCCAGCATTTT. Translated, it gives CASRQGSQPQHF.